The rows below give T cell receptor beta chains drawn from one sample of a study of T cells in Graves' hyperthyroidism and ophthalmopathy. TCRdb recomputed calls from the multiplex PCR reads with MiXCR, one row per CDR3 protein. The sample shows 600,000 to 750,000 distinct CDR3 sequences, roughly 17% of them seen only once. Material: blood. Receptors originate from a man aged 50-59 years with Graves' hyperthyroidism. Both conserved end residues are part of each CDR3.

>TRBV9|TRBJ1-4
CASSVDGGLREKLFF
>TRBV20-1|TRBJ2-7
CSARDFGRSREQYF
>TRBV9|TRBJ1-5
CASSLTDANQPQHF
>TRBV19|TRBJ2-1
CASSIRSGNMNEQFF
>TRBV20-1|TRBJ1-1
CSARAGPLNTEAFF
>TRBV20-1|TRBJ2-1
CSARPTSSVYNEQFF
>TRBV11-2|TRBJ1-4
CASSLAWGLPNEKLFF
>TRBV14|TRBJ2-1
CASSQDTSPSYNEQFF
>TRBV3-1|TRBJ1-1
CASSPGHLGTEAFF
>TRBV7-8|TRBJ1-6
CASSLERAYAPLHF
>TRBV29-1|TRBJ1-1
CSAGPGRTEAFF
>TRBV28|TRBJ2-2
CASSFSGGAIGELFF
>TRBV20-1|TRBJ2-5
CSADGGETQYF
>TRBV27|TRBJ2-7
CASSSGESEQYF
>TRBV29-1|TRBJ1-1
CSVGEDRATEAFF
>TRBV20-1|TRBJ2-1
CSAEMGLAVSYNEQFF
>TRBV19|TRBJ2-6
CASSPPPGHLSSGANVLTF
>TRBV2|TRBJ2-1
CASTVTSGNEQFF
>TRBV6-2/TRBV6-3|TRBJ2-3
CASRWEGGLASTSTDTQYF
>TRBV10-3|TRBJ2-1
CAISEYGTSGDNEQFF
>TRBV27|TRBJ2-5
CASSASGGTQYF
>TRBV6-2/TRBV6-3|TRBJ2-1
CASRPRDTDNEQFF
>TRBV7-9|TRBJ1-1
CASSRTTGGGEAFF
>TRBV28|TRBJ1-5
CASSFLLDRGMGISNQPQHF
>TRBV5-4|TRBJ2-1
CASSPFWPEGVSYNEQFF
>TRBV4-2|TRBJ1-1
CASSQALGGGMNTEAFF
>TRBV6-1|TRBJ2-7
CASSRSGTSGGYEQYF
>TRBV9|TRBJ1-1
CASSVAGPTEAFF
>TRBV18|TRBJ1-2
CASSPPWDVFGYTF
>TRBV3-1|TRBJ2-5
CASSQGRRQETQYF
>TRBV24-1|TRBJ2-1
CATSDPDREYNEQFF
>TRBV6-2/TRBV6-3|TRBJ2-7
CASKTGTTYEQYF
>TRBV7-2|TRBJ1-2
CASSRAGVGYGYTF
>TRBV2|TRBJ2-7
CASRRTTAYEQYF
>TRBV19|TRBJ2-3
CAGSMGGLDTDTQYF
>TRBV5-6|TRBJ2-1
CASSPTGTSGRDEQFF
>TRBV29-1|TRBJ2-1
CSVELAHRRNEQFF
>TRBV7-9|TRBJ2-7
CASSPLDGSLHEQYF
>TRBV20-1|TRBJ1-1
CSARDPSRGANTEAFF
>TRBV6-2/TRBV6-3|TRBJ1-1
CASSYPRQGGSGAFF
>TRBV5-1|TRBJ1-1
CASSLRTPLESDTEAFF
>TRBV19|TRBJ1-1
CASSFRTGPNTEAFF
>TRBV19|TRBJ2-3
CASSIAGGEDTQYF
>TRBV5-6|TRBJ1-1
CASSWEEGTEAFF
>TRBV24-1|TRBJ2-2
CATSDLGGASTGELFF
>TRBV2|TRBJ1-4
CAGSGTVTNEKLFF
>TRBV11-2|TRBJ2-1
CASSLDPQRNEQFF
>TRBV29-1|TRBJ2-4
CSVVTGQGYNIQYF
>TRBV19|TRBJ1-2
CASTSPSLHLPYGYTF
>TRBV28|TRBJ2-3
CASSFVLAGDSTDTQYF
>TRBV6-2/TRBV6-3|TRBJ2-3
CASSWPFVAAATDTQYF
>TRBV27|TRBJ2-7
CASSLWASGLYEQYF
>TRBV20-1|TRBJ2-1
CSATGLAEQSSYNEQFF
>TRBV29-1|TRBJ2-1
CSVEDLARGGSTRAYNEQFF
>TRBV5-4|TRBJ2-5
CASGIRGYQETQYF
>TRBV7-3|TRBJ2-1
CASSLLGTDNEQFF
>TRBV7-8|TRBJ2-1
CASSLTSGGLDEQFF
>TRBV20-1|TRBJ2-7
CSAPHGTGNEQYF